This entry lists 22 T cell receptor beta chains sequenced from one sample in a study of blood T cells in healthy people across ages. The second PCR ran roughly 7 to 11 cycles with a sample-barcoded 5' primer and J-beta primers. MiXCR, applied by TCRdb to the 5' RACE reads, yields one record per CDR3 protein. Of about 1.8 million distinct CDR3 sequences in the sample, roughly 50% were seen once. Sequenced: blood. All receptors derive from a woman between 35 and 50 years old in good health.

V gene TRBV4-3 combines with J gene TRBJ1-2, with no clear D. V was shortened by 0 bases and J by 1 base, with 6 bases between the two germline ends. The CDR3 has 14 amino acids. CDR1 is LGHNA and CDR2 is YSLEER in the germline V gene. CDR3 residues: CASSQDGINYGYTF. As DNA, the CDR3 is TGCGCCAGCAGCCAAGATGGTATTAACTATGGCTACACCTTC.

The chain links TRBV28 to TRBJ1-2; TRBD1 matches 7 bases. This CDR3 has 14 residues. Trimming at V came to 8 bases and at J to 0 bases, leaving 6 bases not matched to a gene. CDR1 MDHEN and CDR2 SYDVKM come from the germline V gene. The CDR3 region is CASGTAATNYGYTF. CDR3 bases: TGTGCCAGCGGGACAGCAGCCACTAACTATGGCTACACCTTC.

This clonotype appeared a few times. CDR3 nucleotide sequence: TGCAGCGTTGAACGGCCCGAGCGGGGTATCAACGAGCAGTACTTC. Residues: CSVERPERGINEQYF. The chain uses TRBV29-1 and TRBJ2-7; 7 bases map to TRBD2. The germline CDR1 and CDR2 sequences are SQVTM and ANQGSEA. V lost 2 bases and J lost 5; bases outside the gene matches: 12. The CDR3 runs to 15 residues.

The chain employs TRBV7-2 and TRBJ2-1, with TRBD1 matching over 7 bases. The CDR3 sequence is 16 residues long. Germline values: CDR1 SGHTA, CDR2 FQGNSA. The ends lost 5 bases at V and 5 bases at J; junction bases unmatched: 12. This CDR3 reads CASSLQINRGNNEQFF. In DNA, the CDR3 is TGTGCCAGCAGCCTTCAGATAAACAGGGGAAACAATGAGCAGTTCTTC.

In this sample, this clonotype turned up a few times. CDR3 amino acids: CASSLGALTGQETQYF. DNA for the CDR3: TGTGCCAGCAGCCTAGGGGCTTTAACCGGACAAGAGACCCAGTACTTC. The chain links TRBV7-2 to TRBJ2-5; D may be TRBD1 (5 bases). Germline assignment: CDR1 SGHTA and CDR2 FQGNSA. The CDR3 sequence is 16 residues long. The V end was cut by 5 bases, the J end by 2 bases, with 18 bases between. The full variable domain, with the rest looked up from reference TRBV7-2 and TRBJ2-5, is GAGVSQSPSNKVTEKGKDVELRCDPISGHTALYWYRQSLGQGLEFLIYFQGNSAPDKSGLPSDRFSAERTGGSVSTLTIQRTQQEDSAVYLCASSLGALTGQETQYFGPGTRLLVL.

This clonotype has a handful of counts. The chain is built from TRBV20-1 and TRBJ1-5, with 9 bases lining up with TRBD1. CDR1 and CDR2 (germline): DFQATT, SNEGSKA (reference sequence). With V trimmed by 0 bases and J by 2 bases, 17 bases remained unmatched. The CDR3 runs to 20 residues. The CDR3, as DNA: TGCAGTGCTAGAGACCTCCATGCGGACAGGGGATTGTGGGGCAATCAGCCCCAGCATTTT. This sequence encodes CSARDLHADRGLWGNQPQHF.

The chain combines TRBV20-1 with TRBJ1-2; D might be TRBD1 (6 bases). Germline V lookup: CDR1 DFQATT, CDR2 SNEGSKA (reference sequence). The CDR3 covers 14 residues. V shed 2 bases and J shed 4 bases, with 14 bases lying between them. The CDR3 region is CSARRDTTIYGYTF. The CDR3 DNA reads TGCAGTGCTAGACGGGACACCACCATCTATGGCTACACCTTC.

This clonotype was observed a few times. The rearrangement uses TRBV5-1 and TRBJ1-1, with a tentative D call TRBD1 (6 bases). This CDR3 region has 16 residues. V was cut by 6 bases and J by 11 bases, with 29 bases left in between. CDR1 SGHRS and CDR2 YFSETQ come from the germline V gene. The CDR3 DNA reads TGCGCCAGCATCATACGCCTCGACAACTACATTAGGGGGGCTTTCTTT. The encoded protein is CASIIRLDNYIRGAFF.

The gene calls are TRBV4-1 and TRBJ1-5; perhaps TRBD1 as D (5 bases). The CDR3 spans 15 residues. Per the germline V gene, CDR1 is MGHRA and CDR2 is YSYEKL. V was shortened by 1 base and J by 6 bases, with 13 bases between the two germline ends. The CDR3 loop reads CASSQVQGGFQPQHF. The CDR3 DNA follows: TGCGCCAGCAGCCAAGTCCAGGGTGGTTTTCAGCCCCAGCATTTT.

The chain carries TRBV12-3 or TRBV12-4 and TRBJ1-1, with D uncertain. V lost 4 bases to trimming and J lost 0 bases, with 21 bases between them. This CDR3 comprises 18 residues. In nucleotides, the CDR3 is TGTGCCAGCAGTTATCTTTCGACGTATCTCTCTATGAACACTGAAGCTTTCTTT. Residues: CASSYLSTYLSMNTEAFF.

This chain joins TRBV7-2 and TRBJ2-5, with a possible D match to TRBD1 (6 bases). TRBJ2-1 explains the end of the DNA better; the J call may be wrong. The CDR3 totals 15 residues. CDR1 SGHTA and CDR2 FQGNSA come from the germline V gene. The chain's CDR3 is CASSGSRWGQETQFF. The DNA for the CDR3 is TGTGCCAGCAGCGGGTCACGGTGGGGACAAGAGACCCAGTTCTTC.

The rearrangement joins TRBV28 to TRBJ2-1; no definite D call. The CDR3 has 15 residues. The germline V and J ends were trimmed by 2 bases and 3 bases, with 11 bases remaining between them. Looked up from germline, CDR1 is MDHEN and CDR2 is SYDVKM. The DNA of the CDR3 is TGTGCCAGCAGTTTAGGGCTGGACGTCTACAATGAGCAGTTCTTC. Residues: CASSLGLDVYNEQFF.

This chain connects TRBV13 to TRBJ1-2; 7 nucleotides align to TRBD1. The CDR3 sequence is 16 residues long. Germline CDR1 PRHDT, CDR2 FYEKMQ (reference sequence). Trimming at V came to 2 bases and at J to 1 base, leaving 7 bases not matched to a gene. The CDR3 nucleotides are TGTGCCAGCAGCTTACGGGACAGCCAATTTAACTATGGCTACACCTTC. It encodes CASSLRDSQFNYGYTF. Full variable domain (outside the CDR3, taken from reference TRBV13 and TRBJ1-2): AAGVIQSPRHLIKEKRETATLKCYPIPRHDTVYWYQQGPGQDPQFLISFYEKMQSDKGSIPDRFSAQQFSDYHSELNMSSLELGDSALYFCASSLRDSQFNYGYTFGSGTRLTVV.

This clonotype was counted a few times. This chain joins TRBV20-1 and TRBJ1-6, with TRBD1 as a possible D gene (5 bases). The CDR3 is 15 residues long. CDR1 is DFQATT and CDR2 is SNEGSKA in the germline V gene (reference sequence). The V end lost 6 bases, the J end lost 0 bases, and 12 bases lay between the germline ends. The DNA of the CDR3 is TGCAGTGCGCAAAGACAGAGCTCCTATAATTCACCCCTCCACTTT. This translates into CSAQRQSSYNSPLHF.

The CDR3 coding sequence is TGCGCCAGCAGCCAAGATGGAGCGAGGGGAACAAACACAGATACGCAGTATTTT. This codes for CASSQDGARGTNTDTQYF. This chain connects TRBV4-3 to TRBJ2-3; D tentatively reads TRBD1 or TRBD2 (5 bases each). CDR1 is LGHNA and CDR2 is YSLEER in the germline V gene. The ends were cut back, 0 bases at V and 2 bases at J, with 18 bases in the middle. The CDR3 has 18 residues.

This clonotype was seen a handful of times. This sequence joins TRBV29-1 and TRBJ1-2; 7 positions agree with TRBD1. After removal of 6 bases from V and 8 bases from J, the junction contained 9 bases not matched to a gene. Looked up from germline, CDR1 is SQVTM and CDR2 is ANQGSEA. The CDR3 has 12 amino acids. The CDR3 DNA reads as TGCAGCGTCGCGACAGGGTCCCGGGGCTACACCTTC. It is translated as CSVATGSRGYTF.

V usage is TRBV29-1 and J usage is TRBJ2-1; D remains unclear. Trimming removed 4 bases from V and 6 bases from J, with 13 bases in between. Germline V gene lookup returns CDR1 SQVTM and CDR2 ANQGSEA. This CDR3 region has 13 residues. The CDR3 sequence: CSVVSIVVNEQFF. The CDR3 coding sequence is TGCAGCGTTGTCTCGATCGTGGTCAATGAGCAGTTCTTC.

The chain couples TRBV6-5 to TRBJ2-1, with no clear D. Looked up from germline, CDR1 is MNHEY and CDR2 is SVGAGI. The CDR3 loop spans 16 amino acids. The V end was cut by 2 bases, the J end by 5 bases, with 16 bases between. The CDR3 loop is CASSYSFQTINNEQFF. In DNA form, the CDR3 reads TGTGCCAGCAGTTACAGCTTCCAAACAATAAACAATGAGCAGTTCTTC.

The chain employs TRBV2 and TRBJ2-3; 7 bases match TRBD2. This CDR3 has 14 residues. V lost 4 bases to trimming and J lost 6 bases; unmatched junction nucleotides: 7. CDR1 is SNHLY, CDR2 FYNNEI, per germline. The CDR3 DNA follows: TGTGCCAGCAGTGTTTCAGCGGGGATGGATACGCAGTATTTT. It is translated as CASSVSAGMDTQYF.

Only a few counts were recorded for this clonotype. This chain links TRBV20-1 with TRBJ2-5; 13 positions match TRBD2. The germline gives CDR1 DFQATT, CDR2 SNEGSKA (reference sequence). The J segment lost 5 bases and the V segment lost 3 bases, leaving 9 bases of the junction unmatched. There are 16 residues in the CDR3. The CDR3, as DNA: TGCAGTGCTAGCACTAGCGGGGGGGTGGCTCGGGAGACCCAGTACTTC. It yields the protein CSASTSGGVARETQYF.

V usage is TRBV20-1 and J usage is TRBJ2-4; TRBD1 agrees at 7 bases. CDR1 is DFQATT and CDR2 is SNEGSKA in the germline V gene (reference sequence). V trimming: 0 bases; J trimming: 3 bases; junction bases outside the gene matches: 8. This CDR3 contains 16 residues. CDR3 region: CSAREIGGWSKNIQYF. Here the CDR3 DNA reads TGCAGTGCTAGAGAGATAGGGGGCTGGAGCAAAAACATTCAGTACTTC.

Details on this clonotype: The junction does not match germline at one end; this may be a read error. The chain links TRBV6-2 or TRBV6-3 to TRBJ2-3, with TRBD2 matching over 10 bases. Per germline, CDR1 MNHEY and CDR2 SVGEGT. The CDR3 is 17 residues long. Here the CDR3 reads CASSYPTLAGRTDTQYF. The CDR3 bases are TGTGCCAGTAGTTACCCTACACTAGCGGGGCGCACAGATACGCAGTATTTT.